This T cell receptor beta chain was observed in a study of T cells in Graves' hyperthyroidism and ophthalmopathy. The study's findings and limits: A 13 V-J model separated ophthalmopathy from stable hyperthyroidism.

Trimming cost V 5 bases and J 9 bases; bases outside gene matches: 12. The germline CDR1 and CDR2 sequences are MDHEN and SYDVKM. The CDR3 length is 16 residues. Ten or more counts support this clonotype. The antigen is undetermined. There were TCR beta CDR3 regions amplified from RNA transcripts. During a first-round RT-PCR of the TCR CDR3, the HTBI primer set was used. One entry per CDR3 protein results from TCRdb running MiXCR on the multiplex PCR reads. The table lists a few hundred thousand distinct CDR3 sequences, approximately 17% of them singletons. The chain carries TRBV28 and TRBJ1-6; 8 nucleotides align to TRBD1. Sequences were obtained from blood. The TCR comes from a young woman with Graves' ophthalmopathy. The CDR3 spells CASSQCTQGAVSPLHF. The CDR3 DNA reads as TGTGCCAGCAGTCAATGTACTCAGGGGGCAGTTTCACCCCTCCACTTT.